This T cell receptor beta chain was found in a study of blood T cell repertoires in COVID-19. In the source study's methods: Estimates of nucleated cell counts were drawn from the amplification of reference gene primers. Clones were read by immunoSEQ multiplex PCR, and TCRdb kept only the in-frame ones, dropping some. From that table come the V and J calls and clone size; the DNA was used to work out D and trimming. The table records about 340,000 clones, about nine tenths of them present only once. Losses at the gene ends were 5 bases for V and 6 bases for J; bases not matched to a gene: 7. Germline values: CDR1 MNHEY, CDR2 SMNVEV (reference sequence). This CDR3 has 14 amino acids.

The receptor was isolated from a woman aged 70 to 79 with COVID-19, enrolled during active disease. V usage is TRBV27 and J usage is TRBJ1-2; 9 bases are shared with TRBD1. The sample consisted of peripheral blood. In nucleotides, the CDR3 is TGTGCCAGCAGTCTTACAGGGGGCGAAAATGGCTACACCTTC. This sequence encodes CASSLTGGENGYTF.